This entry describes one T cell receptor beta chain. The target antigen is unknown. The record originates from a study of T cell responses to AZD1222 COVID-19 vaccine. Turning to the study itself: Second-dose groups at about 4 or about 12 weeks were pooled.

Regarding the study as a whole: The donor cohort was predominantly white British with a female majority, and clonal diversity may have been underestimated. Close to half of spike-specific TCRs reportedly recognize unmutated variant regions. Only a handful of AZD1222 recipients tested seropositive at baseline.

J gave up 2 bases and V 3 bases, and 7 bases lay outside the gene matches. Per germline, CDR1 SGHAT and CDR2 FQNNGV. This CDR3 is 16 amino acids long. Clones were read by immunoSEQ multiplex PCR, and TCRdb kept only the in-frame ones, dropping some. The sample yields about 100,000 clones, approximately 87% seen once. The sample was peripheral blood, taken on day 0 of AZD1222 vaccination. The gene calls are TRBV11-2 and TRBJ1-1, with 9 bases that match TRBD1. This clonotype originated in an adult in good health. CDR3 nucleotides: TGTGCCAGCAGCTTGAGGACAGGGGCTGTTAACACTGAAGCTTTCTTT. It is translated as CASSLRTGAVNTEAFF.